This TCR beta chain was sequenced for a study of blood T cell repertoires in COVID-19. Study-wide context: COVID-19 samples, acute and convalescent, were from the United States, Italy and Spain. T cells, B-cell-depleted T cells, or PBMCs provided the cDNA or gDNA that served as material.

Authors' analysis steps: Cell counts per sample came from amplifying reference gene primers. Profiled with immunoSEQ multiplex PCR; TCRdb holds only in-frame clones, not every one. For V, J and clone size, that table is used; D and trimming come from the DNA. The sample holds more than 140,000 clones, roughly 82% seen once. The length of the CDR3 is 18 residues. Trimming cost V 4 bases and J 2 bases, with 22 bases left between them. Germline CDR1 is MGHRA and CDR2 is YSYEKL. Sequenced input: peripheral blood. This receptor was identified in a woman in her forties or fifties in a cohort sampled during active or convalescent COVID-19. V and J are TRBV4-1 and TRBJ2-3, with D perhaps matching TRBD2 (6 bases). The CDR3 here is CASSPTAGRGGTTDTQYF. The DNA of the CDR3 is TGCGCCAGCAGCCCAACGGCGGGGCGTGGGGGGACCACAGATACGCAGTATTTT.